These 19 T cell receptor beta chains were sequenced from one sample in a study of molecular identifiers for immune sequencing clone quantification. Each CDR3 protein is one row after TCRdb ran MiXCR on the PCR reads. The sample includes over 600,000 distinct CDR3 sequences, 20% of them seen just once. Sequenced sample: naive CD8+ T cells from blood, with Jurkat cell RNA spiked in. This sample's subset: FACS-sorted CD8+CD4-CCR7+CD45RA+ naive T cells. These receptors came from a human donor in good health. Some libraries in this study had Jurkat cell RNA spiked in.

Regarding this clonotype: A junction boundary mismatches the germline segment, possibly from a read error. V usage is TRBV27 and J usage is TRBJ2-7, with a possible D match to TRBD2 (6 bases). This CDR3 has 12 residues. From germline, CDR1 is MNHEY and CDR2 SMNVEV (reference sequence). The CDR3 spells CASSSGPYELYF. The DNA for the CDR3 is TGTGCCAGCAGCAGCGGGCCCTACGAGCTGTACTTC.

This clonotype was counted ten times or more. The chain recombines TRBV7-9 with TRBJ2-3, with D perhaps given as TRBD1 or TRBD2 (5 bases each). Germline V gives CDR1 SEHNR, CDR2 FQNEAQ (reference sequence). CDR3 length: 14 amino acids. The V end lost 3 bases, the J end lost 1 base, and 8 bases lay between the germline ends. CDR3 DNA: TGTGCCAGCAGCTTCGGGGCTGGCACAGATACGCAGTATTTT. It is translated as CASSFGAGTDTQYF.

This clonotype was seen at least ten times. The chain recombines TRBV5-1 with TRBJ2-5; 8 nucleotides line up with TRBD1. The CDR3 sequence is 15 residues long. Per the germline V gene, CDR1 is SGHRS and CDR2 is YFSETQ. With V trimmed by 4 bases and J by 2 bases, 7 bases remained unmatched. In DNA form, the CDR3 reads TGCGCCAGCAGCAAAGGACAGGGCCAGCAAGAGACCCAGTACTTC. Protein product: CASSKGQGQQETQYF.

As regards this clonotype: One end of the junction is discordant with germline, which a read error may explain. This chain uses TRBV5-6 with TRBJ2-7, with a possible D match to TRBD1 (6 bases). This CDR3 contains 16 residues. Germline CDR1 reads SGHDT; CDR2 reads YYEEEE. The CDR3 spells CASSLRTGTFNYELYF. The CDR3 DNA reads TGTGCCAGCAGCTTGCGCACCGGGACATTTAACTACGAGCTGTACTTC.

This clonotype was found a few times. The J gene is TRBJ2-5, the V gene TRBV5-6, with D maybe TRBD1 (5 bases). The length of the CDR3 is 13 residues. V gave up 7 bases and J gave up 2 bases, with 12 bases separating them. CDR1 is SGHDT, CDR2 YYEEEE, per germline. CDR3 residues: CASLLAGQETQYF. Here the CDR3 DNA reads TGTGCCAGCCTTTTGGCAGGGCAAGAGACCCAGTACTTC.

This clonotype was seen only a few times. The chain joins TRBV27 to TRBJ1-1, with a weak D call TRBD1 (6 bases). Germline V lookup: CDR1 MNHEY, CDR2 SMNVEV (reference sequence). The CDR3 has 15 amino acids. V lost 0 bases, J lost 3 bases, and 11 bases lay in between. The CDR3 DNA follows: TGTGCCAGCAGTTTATCGAGGGGGGCCTACACTGAAGCTTTCTTT. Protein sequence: CASSLSRGAYTEAFF.

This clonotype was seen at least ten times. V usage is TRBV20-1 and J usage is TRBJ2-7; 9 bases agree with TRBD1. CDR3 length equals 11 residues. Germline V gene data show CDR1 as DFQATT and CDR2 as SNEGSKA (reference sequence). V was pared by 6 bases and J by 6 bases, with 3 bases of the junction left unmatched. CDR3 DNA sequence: TGCAGTGCAAGACAGGGGGTCGAGCAGTACTTC. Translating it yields CSARQGVEQYF.

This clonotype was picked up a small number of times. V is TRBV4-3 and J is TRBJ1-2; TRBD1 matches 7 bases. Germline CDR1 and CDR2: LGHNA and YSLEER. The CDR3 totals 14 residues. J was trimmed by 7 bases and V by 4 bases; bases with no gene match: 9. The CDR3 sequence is CASSLSSEGAGYTF. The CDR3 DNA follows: TGCGCCAGCAGCCTTAGCTCGGAGGGGGCTGGCTACACCTTC.

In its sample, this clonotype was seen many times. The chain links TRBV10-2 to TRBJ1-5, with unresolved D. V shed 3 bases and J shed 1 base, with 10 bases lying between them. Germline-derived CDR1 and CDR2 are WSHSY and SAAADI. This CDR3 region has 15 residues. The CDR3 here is CASSDMGVSNQPQHF. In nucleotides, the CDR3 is TGCGCCAGCAGTGATATGGGTGTCAGCAATCAGCCCCAGCATTTT.

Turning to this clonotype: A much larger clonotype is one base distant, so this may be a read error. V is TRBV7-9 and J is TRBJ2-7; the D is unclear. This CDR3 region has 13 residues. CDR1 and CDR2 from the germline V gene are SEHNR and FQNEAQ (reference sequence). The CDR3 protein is CASSPQRSYELYF. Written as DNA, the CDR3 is TGTGCCAGCAGCCCTCAGAGGTCCTACGAGCTGTACTTC.

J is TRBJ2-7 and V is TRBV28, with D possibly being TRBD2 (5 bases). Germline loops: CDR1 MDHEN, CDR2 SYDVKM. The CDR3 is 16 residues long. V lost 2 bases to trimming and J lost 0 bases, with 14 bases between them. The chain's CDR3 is CASSLRPGTSSYEQYF. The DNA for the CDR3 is TGTGCCAGCAGTTTACGTCCTGGCACTAGCTCCTACGAGCAGTACTTC.

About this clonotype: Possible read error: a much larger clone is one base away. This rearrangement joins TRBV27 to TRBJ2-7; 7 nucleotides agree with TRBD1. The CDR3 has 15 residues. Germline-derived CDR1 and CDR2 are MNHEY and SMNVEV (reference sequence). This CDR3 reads CVSSFGQGVPYEQYF. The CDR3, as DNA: TGTGTCAGCAGTTTTGGGCAGGGGGTCCCCTACGAGCAGTACTTC.

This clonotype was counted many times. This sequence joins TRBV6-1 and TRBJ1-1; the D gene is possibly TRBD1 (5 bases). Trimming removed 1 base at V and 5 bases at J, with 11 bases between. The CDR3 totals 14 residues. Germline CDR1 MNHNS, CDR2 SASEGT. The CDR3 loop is CASSEGAGWTEAFF. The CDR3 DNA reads TGTGCCAGCAGTGAAGGGGCAGGGTGGACTGAAGCTTTCTTT.

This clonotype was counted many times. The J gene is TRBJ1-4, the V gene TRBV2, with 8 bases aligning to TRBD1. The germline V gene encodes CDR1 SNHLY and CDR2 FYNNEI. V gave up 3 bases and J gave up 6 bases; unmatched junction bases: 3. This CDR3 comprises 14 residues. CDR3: CASSDQGAYEKLFF. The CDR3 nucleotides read TGTGCCAGCAGTGATCAGGGGGCCTATGAAAAACTGTTTTTT. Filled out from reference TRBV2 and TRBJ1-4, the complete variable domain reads EPEVTQTPSHQVTQMGQEVILRCVPISNHLYFYWYRQILGQKVEFLVSFYNNEISEKSEIFDDQFSVERPDGSNFTLKIRSTKLEDSAMYFCASSDQGAYEKLFFGSGTQLSVL.

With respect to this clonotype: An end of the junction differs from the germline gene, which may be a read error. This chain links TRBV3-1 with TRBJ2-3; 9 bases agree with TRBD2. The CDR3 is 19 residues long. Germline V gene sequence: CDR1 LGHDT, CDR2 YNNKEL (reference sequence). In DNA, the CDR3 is TGTGCCGGCAGCCAAGAGTGGCGGAGGGCTAGCGGGGGCACAGATACGCAGTATTTT. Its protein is CAGSQEWRRASGGTDTQYF.

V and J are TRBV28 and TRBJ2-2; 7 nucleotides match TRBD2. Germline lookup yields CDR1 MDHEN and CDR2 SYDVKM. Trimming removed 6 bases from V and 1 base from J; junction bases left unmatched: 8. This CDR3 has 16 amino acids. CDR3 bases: TGTGCCAGCAGCCGTGCGCGCGGGAGGAACACCGGGGAGCTGTTTTTT. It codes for CASSRARGRNTGELFF.

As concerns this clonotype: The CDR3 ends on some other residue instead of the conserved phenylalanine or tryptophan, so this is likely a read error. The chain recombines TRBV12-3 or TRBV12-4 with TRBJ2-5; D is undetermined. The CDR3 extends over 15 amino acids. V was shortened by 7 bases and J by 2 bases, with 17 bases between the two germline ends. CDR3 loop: CASTTTRGIQETQYL. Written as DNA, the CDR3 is TGTGCCAGCACCACGACACGCGGAATACAAGAGACCCAGTACCTC.

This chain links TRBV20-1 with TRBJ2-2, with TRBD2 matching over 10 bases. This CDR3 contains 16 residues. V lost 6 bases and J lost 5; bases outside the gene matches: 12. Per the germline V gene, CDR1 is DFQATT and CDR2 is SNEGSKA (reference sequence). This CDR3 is CSAASGTSENTGELFF. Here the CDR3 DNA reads TGCAGTGCCGCATCCGGGACTAGCGAAAATACCGGGGAGCTGTTTTTT.

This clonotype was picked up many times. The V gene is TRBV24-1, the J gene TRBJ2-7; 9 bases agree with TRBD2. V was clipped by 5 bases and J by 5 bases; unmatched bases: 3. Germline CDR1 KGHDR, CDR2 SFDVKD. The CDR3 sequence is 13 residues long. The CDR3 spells CATSVSGSNEQYF. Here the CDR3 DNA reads TGTGCCACCAGTGTTAGCGGGAGTAACGAGCAGTACTTC.